The clone carrying this TCR beta chain was seen more than once but under ten times. The target antigen is unknown. V gave up 3 bases and J gave up 9 bases, with 12 bases separating them. Germline CDR1 is LNHNV and CDR2 is YYDKDF (reference sequence). The CDR3 totals 13 residues. The data belong to a study of cytomegalovirus exposure and HLA in healthy donors. The study, taken as a whole, reports: The study labeled around 160 TCR beta chains cytomegalovirus-associated. Many donors carried some public TCRs, although rarity characterized most TCR sequences.

Both 60 Vbeta primers and 13 Jbeta primers went into the PCR. In the original workflow: In a later analysis, of 79 million or so unique beta chains, roughly 11 million appeared in at least two donors. Sequencing used immunoSEQ multiplex PCR; TCRdb keeps in-frame clones, though not all of them. The V and J calls and the clone size are those of that table, but D and trimming were determined from the DNA. In the table there are 170,000 or so clones, 70% to 80% of which are singletons. The chain recombines TRBV15 with TRBJ1-5; tentative D call: TRBD1 (5 bases). Sequencing used PBMCs. The receptor was isolated from a woman aged 60-75 years in good health and CMV-seropositive. The CDR3 DNA sequence: TGTGCCACCAGCAGGGACACAGGAGCGCCCCAGCATTTT. Its translation: CATSRDTGAPQHF.